The clone carrying this T cell receptor beta chain was seen a handful of times. Its target is unknown. TCRdb processed the reads anew with MiXCR; each CDR3 protein has one entry. The sample has about 830,000 distinct CDR3 sequences, around a third seen once. The data originate from a study of T cell repertoires in cytomegalovirus infection. In germline, CDR1 is MNHEY, CDR2 SMNVEV (reference sequence). V lost 2 bases, J lost 1 base, and 5 bases lay in between. This CDR3 has 14 amino acids. The sample was cultured CD8+ T cells from PBMCs, taken from culture after CMV antigen stimulation. The V and J genes are TRBV27 and TRBJ2-2; D ambiguous. The sequence derives from a human donor in good health (CMV status not recorded). Some clones in this sample may be carry-over from other donors' samples. Here the CDR3 reads CASSLGKNTGELFF. Written as DNA, the CDR3 is TGTGCCAGCAGTTTAGGGAAGAACACCGGGGAGCTGTTTTTT.